A selection of T cell receptor beta chains follows, all from one sample in a study of beta chain features in type 1 diabetes. The repertoire was sequenced with immunoSEQ multiplex PCR; TCRdb's copy has only in-frame clones and lacks some. The sample lists 250,000 to 350,000 clones; approximately 10% were seen once. Sequencing was carried out using naive CD4+ T cells from blood. The receptors were gathered from a woman between 25 and 40 years old in good health. Both conserved end residues are part of each CDR3. The D gene is left open where the match is weak. Clone size is not always given. Where it is, it says once, few, many or a class for expanded clones.

d_call,v_call,clone_size,j_call,cdr3_length,cdr3_aa,cdr3_nt
-,TRBV7-2,-,TRBJ1-1,14,CASSLAVGTGEAFF,TGTGCCAGCAGCTTAGCGGTGGGCACCGGTGAAGCTTTCTTT
-,TRBV5-1,few,TRBJ2-5,11,CASSLEGDQYF,TGCGCCAGCAGCTTGGAGGGGGACCAGTACTTC
TRBD1,TRBV30,-,TRBJ2-7,12,CAGDRETYEQYF,TGTGCCGGGGACAGGGAAACCTACGAGCAGTACTTC
TRBD1,TRBV28,-,TRBJ2-7,15,CASSSPPDRAHEQYF,TGTGCCAGCAGTTCCCCTCCTGACAGGGCCCACGAGCAGTACTTC
TRBD2,TRBV9,few,TRBJ2-1,17,CASSPRWLAGSYNEQFF,TGTGCCAGCAGCCCCCGGTGGCTAGCGGGCTCCTACAATGAGCAGTTCTTC
TRBD2,TRBV5-1,-,TRBJ2-7,15,CASSLTSGLSYEQYF,TGCGCCAGCAGCTTAACTAGCGGGCTCTCCTACGAGCAGTACTTC
-,TRBV4-2,-,TRBJ2-5,16,CASSQPGAKYQETQYF,TGTGCCAGCAGCCAACCAGGTGCCAAATACCAAGAGACCCAGTACTTC
-,TRBV4-3,-,TRBJ2-7,17,CASSQDLVGGPVDEQYF,TGCGCCAGCAGCCAAGATCTGGTAGGCGGCCCGGTCGACGAGCAGTACTTC
-,TRBV21-1,few,TRBJ2-3,12,CASRTNTDTQYF,TGTGCCAGCCGCACAAACACAGATACGCAGTATTTT
-,TRBV7-3,few,TRBJ2-7,17,CASSLGGWGRSSYEQYF,TGTGCCAGCAGCTTAGGGGGCTGGGGACGGAGCTCCTACGAGCAGTACTTC
TRBD2,TRBV29-1,few,TRBJ2-1,12,CSVGLAEGEQFF,TGCAGCGTGGGACTAGCAGAAGGGGAGCAGTTCTTC
TRBD2,TRBV7-2,-,TRBJ2-3,16,CASSSPLAGGVDTQYF,TGTGCCAGCAGCTCCCCCCTGGCGGGGGGGGTTGATACGCAGTATTTT
-,TRBV5-1,few,TRBJ1-1,16,CASSLVPRGGMFEAFF,TGCGCCAGCAGCTTGGTCCCTAGAGGGGGAATGTTTGAAGCTTTCTTT